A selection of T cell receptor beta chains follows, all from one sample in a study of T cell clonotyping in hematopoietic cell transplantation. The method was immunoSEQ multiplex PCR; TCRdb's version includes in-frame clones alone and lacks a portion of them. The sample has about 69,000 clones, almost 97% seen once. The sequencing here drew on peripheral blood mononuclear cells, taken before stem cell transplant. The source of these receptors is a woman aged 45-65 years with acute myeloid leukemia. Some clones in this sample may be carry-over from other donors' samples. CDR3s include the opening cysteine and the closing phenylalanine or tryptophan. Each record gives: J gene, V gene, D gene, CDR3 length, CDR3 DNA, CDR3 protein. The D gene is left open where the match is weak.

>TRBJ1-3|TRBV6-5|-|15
TGTGCCAGCAGTTATTTGCGCGGCTCTGGAAACACCATATATTTT
CASSYLRGSGNTIYF
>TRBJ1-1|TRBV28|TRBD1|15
TGTGCCAGCAGTCCGCGGACAGGGAAATACACTGAAGCTTTCTTT
CASSPRTGKYTEAFF
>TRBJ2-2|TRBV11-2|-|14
TGTGCCAGCCTTTTGGGAACCAACACCGGGGAGCTGTTTTTT
CASLLGTNTGELFF
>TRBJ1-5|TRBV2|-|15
TGTGCCAGCAGAGCCCGGATCCAGACTAATCAGCCCCAGCATTTT
CASRARIQTNQPQHF
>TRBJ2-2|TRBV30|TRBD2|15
TGTGCCTGGAGTGTACTCGGGGGGGACACCGGGGAGCTGTTTTTT
CAWSVLGGDTGELFF
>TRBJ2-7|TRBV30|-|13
TGTGCCTGGAGAAACCCCGGGACCTACGAGCAGTACTTC
CAWRNPGTYEQYF
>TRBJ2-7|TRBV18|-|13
TGTGCCAGCTCACCACCGAGTTCCTACGAGCAGTACTTC
CASSPPSSYEQYF
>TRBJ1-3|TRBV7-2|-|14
TGTGCCAGCAGCTTCACTGGGGGCAGGAACACCATATATTTT
CASSFTGGRNTIYF
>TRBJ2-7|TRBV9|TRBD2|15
TGTGCCAGCAGCGTAGGGGGAGGGGACTCCTACGAGCAGTACTTC
CASSVGGGDSYEQYF
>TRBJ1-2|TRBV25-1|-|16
TGTGCCAGCAGTGACGGATGGACAGATACAAACTATGGCTACACCTTC
CASSDGWTDTNYGYTF
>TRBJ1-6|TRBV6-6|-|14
TGTGCCAGCGTCCCACCCGGGGGGAATTCACCCCTCCACTTT
CASVPPGGNSPLHF
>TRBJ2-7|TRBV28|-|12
TGTGCCAGCAGCTCGAAAGGGTATGCGCAGTACTTC
CASSSKGYAQYF
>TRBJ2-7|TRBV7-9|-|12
TGTGCCAGCAGCTTAGAAGGGATTGAGCAGTACTTC
CASSLEGIEQYF
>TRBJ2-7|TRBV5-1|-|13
TGCGCCAGCAGCTCTGGACAGTTATACGAGCAGTACTTC
CASSSGQLYEQYF
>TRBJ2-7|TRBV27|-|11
TGTGCCAGCAGTTCTTCCTACGAGCAGTACTTC
CASSSSYEQYF
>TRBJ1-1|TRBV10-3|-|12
TGTGCCATCAGCACAGCGAACACTGAAGCTTTCTTT
CAISTANTEAFF
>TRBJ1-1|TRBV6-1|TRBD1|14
TGTGCCAGCAGTGCGTCAGGGGGCGGCACTGAAGCTTTCTTT
CASSASGGGTEAFF
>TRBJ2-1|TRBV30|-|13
TGTGCCTGGAGTGTAGGTCCCTACAATGAGCAGTTCTTC
CAWSVGPYNEQFF